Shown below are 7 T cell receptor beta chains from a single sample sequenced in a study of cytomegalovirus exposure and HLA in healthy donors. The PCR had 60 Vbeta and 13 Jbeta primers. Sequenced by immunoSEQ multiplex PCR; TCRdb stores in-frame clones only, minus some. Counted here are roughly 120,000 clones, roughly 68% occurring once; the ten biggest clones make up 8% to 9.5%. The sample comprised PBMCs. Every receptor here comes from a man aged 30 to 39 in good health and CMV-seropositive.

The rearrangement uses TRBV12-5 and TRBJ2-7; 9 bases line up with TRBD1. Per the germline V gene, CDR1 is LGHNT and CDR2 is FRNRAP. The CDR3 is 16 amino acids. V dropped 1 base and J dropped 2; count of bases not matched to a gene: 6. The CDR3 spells CASGLASDRGTYEQYV. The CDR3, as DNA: TGTGCTAGTGGTTTGGCCTCGGACAGGGGAACCTACGAGCAGTACGTC.

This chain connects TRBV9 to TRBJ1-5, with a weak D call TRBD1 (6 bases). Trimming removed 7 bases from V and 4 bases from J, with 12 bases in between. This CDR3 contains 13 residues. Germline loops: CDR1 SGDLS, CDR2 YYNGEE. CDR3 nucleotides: TGTGCCAGCGGCCTGGACAGTAATCAGCCCCAGCATTTT. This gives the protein CASGLDSNQPQHF.

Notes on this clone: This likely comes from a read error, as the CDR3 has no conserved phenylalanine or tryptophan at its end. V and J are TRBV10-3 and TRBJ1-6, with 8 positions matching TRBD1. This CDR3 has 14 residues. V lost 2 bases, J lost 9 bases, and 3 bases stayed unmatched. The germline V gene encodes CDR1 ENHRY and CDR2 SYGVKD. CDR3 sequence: CAISEDRGGSPLHL. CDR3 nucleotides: TGTGCCATCAGTGAGGACAGGGGCGGTTCACCCCTCCACCTT.

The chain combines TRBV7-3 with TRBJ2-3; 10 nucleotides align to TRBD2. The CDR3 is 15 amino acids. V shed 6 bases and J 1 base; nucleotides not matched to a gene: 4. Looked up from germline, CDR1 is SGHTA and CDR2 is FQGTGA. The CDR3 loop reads CASSLTSGGTDTQYF. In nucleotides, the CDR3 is TGTGCCAGCAGTCTCACTAGCGGGGGCACAGATACGCAGTATTTT.

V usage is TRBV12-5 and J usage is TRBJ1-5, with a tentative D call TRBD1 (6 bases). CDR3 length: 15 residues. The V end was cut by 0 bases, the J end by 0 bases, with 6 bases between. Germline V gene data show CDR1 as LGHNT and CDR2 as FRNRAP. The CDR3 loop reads CASGLVGGSNQPQHF. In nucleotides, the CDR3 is TGTGCTAGTGGTTTGGTAGGGGGTAGCAATCAGCCCCAGCATTTT.

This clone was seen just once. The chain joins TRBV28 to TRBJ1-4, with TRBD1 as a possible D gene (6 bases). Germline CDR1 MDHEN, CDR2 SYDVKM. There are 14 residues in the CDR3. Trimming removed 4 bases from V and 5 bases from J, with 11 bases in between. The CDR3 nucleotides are TGTGCCAGCAGTTCAGGGGAATGGAATGAAAAACTGTTTTTT. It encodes CASSSGEWNEKLFF. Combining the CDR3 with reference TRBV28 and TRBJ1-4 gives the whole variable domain DVKVTQSSRYLVKRTGEKVFLECVQDMDHENMFWYRQDPGLGLRLIYFSYDVKMKEKGDIPEGYSVSREKKERFSLILESASTNQTSMYLCASSSGEWNEKLFFGSGTQLSVL.

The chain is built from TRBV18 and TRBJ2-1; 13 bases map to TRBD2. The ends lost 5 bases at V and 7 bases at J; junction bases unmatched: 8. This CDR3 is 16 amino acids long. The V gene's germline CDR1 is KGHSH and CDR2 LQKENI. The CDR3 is CASSGLAGARVNEQFF. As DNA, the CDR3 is TGTGCCAGCTCAGGACTAGCGGGAGCTCGAGTTAATGAGCAGTTCTTC.